These 19 T cell receptor beta chains originate from one sample sequenced in a study of blood T cell repertoires in COVID-19. The assay was immunoSEQ multiplex PCR, and TCRdb's table has in-frame clones only and misses some. The top ten clones hold under 5% of a sample with 100,000 to 120,000 clones, roughly four fifths of them seen once. Sequenced input: peripheral blood. These receptor sequences come from a woman between 65 and 79 years old with acute or convalescent COVID-19.

Here the CDR3 reads CASSLAGTGTGGQYV. The DNA of the CDR3 is TGTGCCAGCAGTTTAGCTGGCACCGGGACAGGAGGGCAGTACGTC. This chain connects TRBV28 to TRBJ2-7; 8 bases align to TRBD1. The CDR3 runs 15 residues. Germline V CDR1 and CDR2: MDHEN, SYDVKM. J lost 9 bases, V lost 2 bases, and 12 bases had no gene match.

The chain couples TRBV7-8 to TRBJ2-1, with a possible D match to TRBD2 (6 bases). The CDR3 spans 14 residues. Per the germline V gene, CDR1 is SGHVS and CDR2 is FQNEAQ. V was pared by 4 bases and J by 7 bases, with 14 bases between. DNA for the CDR3: TGTGCCAGCAGCTCTGGGACTCCAGGGAATGAGCAGTTCTTC. Protein sequence: CASSSGTPGNEQFF. The variable domain in full, with the rest retrieved from reference TRBV7-8 and TRBJ2-1, is GAGVSQSPRYKVAKRGQDVALRCDPISGHVSLFWYQQALGQGPEFLTYFQNEAQLDKSGLPSDRFFAERPEGSVSTLKIQRTQQEDSAVYLCASSSGTPGNEQFFGPGTRLTVL.

This sequence joins TRBV4-2 and TRBJ2-5; 7 nucleotides agree with TRBD2. The junction had 12 bases not matched to a gene; V was cut back by 1 base and J by 1 base. CDR1 and CDR2 from the germline V gene are LGHNA and YNFKEQ. This CDR3 is built from 18 residues. The CDR3 region has the DNA TGTGCCAGCAGCCAAGGCCATCCAGGGCTAGCGGCCCAAGAGACCCAGTACTTC. It yields the protein CASSQGHPGLAAQETQYF.

In DNA, the CDR3 is TGTGCCAGCAGCTTTGTGGGACTAGCGGGTAGGTACGAGCAGTACGTC. It codes for CASSFVGLAGRYEQYV. The chain uses TRBV12-1 and TRBJ2-7; no check of the table's D call, TRBD2, against the DNA was made. TRBV12-1 is a pseudogene. There are 16 residues in the CDR3.

The chain recombines TRBV4-1 with TRBJ2-5; tentatively, D is TRBD2 (6 bases). CDR3 length equals 14 residues. Germline CDR1 is MGHRA and CDR2 is YSYEKL. V was trimmed by 0 bases and J by 5 bases, leaving 10 bases between them. CDR3 region: CASSQEGREETQYF. Here the CDR3 DNA reads TGCGCCAGCAGCCAAGAGGGACGGGAGGAGACCCAGTACTTC.

V and J are TRBV6-6 and TRBJ1-1; D is unclear. This CDR3 spans 13 amino acids. Germline V CDR1 and CDR2: MNHNY, SVGAGI (reference sequence). V was clipped by 4 bases and J by 1 base, with 7 bases between them. The CDR3 is CASSFSQNTEAFF. The CDR3 DNA reads as TGTGCCAGCAGTTTCTCACAGAACACTGAAGCTTTCTTT.

The chain recombines TRBV29-1 with TRBJ2-1; D call uncertain. CDR1 is SQVTM and CDR2 is ANQGSEA in the germline V gene. The ends were cut back, 4 bases at V and 1 base at J, with 11 bases in the middle. This CDR3 comprises 14 residues. The CDR3 DNA reads as TGCAGCGTTGGAAGAGGTTCTTCCTACAATGAGCAGTTCTTC. Amino acid sequence: CSVGRGSSYNEQFF.

Only one count was recorded for this clone. The chain uses TRBV6-5 and TRBJ2-3; maybe TRBD2 (6 bases). Germline values: CDR1 MNHEY, CDR2 SVGAGI. Trimming stripped 6 bases from V and 2 bases from J, with 12 bases between. The length of the CDR3 is 14 residues. This CDR3 reads CASSRTSTTDTQYF. CDR3 nucleotide sequence: TGTGCCAGCAGCCGAACTAGCACCACAGATACGCAGTATTTT.

The chain links TRBV10-3 to TRBJ2-2, with 8 bases lining up with TRBD2. Germline CDR1 is ENHRY and CDR2 is SYGVKD. The CDR3 contains 15 residues. V lost 4 bases to trimming and J lost 5 bases; unmatched junction nucleotides: 6. The CDR3 bases are TGTGCCATCAGTGCTTTGGCGGGAGGAACCGGGGAGCTGTTTTTT. Its translation: CAISALAGGTGELFF.

The chain recombines TRBV7-2 with TRBJ2-2, with TRBD2 as a possible D gene (5 bases). The CDR3 runs 13 residues. With 1 base removed from V and 6 bases from J, the gap between germline ends came to 6 bases. From germline, CDR1 is SGHTA and CDR2 FQGNSA. CDR3 residues: CASSLERAGELFF. CDR3 nucleotide sequence: TGTGCCAGCAGCTTAGAGAGGGCCGGGGAGCTGTTTTTT.

The V and J genes are TRBV9 and TRBJ2-2; 7 bases are shared with TRBD2. V lost 0 bases and J lost 0; bases outside the gene matches: 2. Germline V lookup: CDR1 SGDLS, CDR2 YYNGEE. There are 16 residues in the CDR3. This CDR3 reads CASSVVLAANTGELFF. The CDR3 DNA is TGTGCCAGCAGCGTAGTTCTAGCGGCGAACACCGGGGAGCTGTTTTTT.

The genes are TRBV28 and TRBJ2-1, with a possible D match to TRBD2 (5 bases). This CDR3 is 16 amino acids long. The germline V gene has CDR1 MDHEN and CDR2 SYDVKM. Trimming removed 6 bases from V and 4 bases from J, with 19 bases in between. The CDR3 loop is CASSDLGWETYNEQFF. In nucleotides, the CDR3 is TGTGCCAGCAGCGACCTGGGGTGGGAGACTTACAATGAGCAGTTCTTC.

This clone was seen more than once but under ten times. V gene TRBV10-3 combines with J gene TRBJ2-3; a possible D gene is TRBD1 (5 bases). Trimming removed 8 bases from V and 0 bases from J, with 9 bases in between. Germline V gene data show CDR1 as ENHRY and CDR2 as SYGVKD. CDR3 length equals 13 residues. The CDR3 bases are TGTGCCATCGCTTCAGGGAGCACAGATACGCAGTATTTT. It specifies CAIASGSTDTQYF.

This clone occurred once. This chain joins TRBV19 and TRBJ2-7; 8 positions agree with TRBD2. Per the germline V gene, CDR1 is LNHDA and CDR2 is SQIVND (reference sequence). The CDR3 length is 15 residues. Trimming removed 1 base from V and 4 bases from J; junction bases left unmatched: 6. The CDR3 region has the DNA TGTGCCAGTAGTATAGGTGCTAGCGGGCCTTACGAGCAGTACTTC. Protein sequence: CASSIGASGPYEQYF.

This chain links TRBV5-6 with TRBJ1-5; a weak D match, TRBD1 (5 bases). Germline CDR1 SGHDT, CDR2 YYEEEE. The CDR3 runs to 14 residues. V gave up 4 bases and J gave up 2 bases, with 10 bases separating them. The CDR3 nucleotides are TGTGCCAGCAGCCGGACAATGGGCAATCAGCCCCAGCATTTT. Amino acids: CASSRTMGNQPQHF. Based on the CDR3 plus reference TRBV5-6 and TRBJ1-5, the full variable domain is DAGVTQSPTHLIKTRGQQVTLRCSPKSGHDTVSWYQQALGQGPQFIFQYYEEEERQRGNFPDRFSGHQFPNYSSELNVNALLLGDSALYLCASSRTMGNQPQHFGDGTRLSIL.

The chain links TRBV19 to TRBJ1-5, with 8 nucleotides matching TRBD1. The germline V gene has CDR1 LNHDA and CDR2 SQIVND (reference sequence). V was clipped by 5 bases and J by 5 bases; unmatched bases: 5. This CDR3 comprises 14 residues. CDR3 coding DNA: TGTGCCAGTAGTCCGGACAGGGAGTATCAGCCCCAGCATTTT. It yields the protein CASSPDREYQPQHF.

The J gene is TRBJ1-5, the V gene TRBV28; a possible D gene is TRBD1 (5 bases). Germline values: CDR1 MDHEN, CDR2 SYDVKM. V was cut by 6 bases and J by 7 bases, with 10 bases left in between. This CDR3 spans 12 amino acids. The CDR3 protein is CASRWGGQPQHF. CDR3 bases: TGTGCCAGCAGATGGGGGGGGCAGCCCCAGCATTTT.

The chain carries TRBV3-1 (or the pseudogene TRBV3-2) and TRBJ1-1, with TRBD1 matching 7 bases. Looked up from germline, CDR1 is LGHDT and CDR2 is YNNKEL (reference sequence). The CDR3 is 12 amino acids. Losses at the gene ends were 5 bases for V and 7 bases for J; bases not matched to a gene: 4. This CDR3 reads CASSIRQGEAFF. The CDR3 nucleotides read TGTGCCAGCAGCATTCGACAGGGTGAAGCTTTCTTT.

The chain is built from TRBV5-4 and TRBJ2-5, with D tentatively TRBD2 (7 bases). Per the germline V gene, CDR1 is SGHNT and CDR2 is YYREEE (reference sequence). V gave up 0 bases and J gave up 4 bases, with 19 bases separating them. CDR3 length: 17 amino acids. The CDR3 DNA reads TGTGCCAGCAGCTTGGGCCAAGGGGGAGGGCCCCGAGAGACCCAGTACTTC. Its protein is CASSLGQGGGPRETQYF.